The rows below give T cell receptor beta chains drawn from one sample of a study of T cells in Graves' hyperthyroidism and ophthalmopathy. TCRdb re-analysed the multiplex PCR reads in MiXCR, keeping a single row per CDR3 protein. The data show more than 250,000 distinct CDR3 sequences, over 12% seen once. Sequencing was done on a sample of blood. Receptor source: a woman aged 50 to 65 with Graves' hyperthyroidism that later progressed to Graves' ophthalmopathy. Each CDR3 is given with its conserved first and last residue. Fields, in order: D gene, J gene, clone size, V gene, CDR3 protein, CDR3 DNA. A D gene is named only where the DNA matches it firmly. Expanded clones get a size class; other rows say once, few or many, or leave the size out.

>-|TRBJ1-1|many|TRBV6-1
CASSVNGGTEAFF
TGTGCCAGCAGTGTGAATGGGGGGACTGAAGCTTTCTTT
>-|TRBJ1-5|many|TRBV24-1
CATSSGYSNQPQHF
TGTGCCACCAGCTCAGGGTATAGCAATCAGCCCCAGCATTTT
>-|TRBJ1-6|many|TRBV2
CASSENPGRISPLHF
TGTGCCAGCAGTGAAAACCCCGGGCGGATTTCACCCCTCCACTTT
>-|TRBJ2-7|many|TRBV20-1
CSSYRDTYEQYF
TGCAGTTCATACAGGGATACCTACGAGCAGTACTTC
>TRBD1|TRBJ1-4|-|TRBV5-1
CASSLTGGLGEKLFF
TGCGCCAGCAGCTTGACAGGGGGATTAGGTGAAAAACTGTTTTTT
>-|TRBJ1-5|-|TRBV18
CASSPAGGSDQPQHF
TGTGCCAGCTCACCCGCGGGGGGATCGGATCAGCCCCAGCATTTT
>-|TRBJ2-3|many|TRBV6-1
CASSPQTGVADTQYF
TGTGCCAGCAGCCCCCAGACGGGAGTTGCAGATACGCAGTATTTT
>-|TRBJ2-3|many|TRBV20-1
CSAAPGFWADTQYF
TGCAGTGCTGCACCGGGATTTTGGGCAGATACGCAGTATTTT
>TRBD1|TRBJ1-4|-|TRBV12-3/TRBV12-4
CASSPRGATGNEKLFF
TGTGCCAGCAGCCCCCGGGGGGCGACAGGGAATGAAAAACTGTTTTTT
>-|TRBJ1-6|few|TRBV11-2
CASSLYPTGYNSPLHF
TGTGCCAGCAGCTTATATCCCACAGGCTATAATTCACCCCTCCACTTT
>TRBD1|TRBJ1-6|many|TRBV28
CASSLGLGQGVSPLHF
TGTGCCAGCAGTTTAGGTCTGGGACAGGGGGTTTCACCCCTCCACTTT
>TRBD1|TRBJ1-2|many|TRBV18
CASSVGQGYGYTF
TGTGCCAGCTCAGTCGGACAGGGATATGGCTACACCTTC
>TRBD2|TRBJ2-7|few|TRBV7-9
CASSSRTSGRWGEQYF
TGTGCCAGCAGCTCTCGGACTAGCGGGAGGTGGGGCGAGCAGTACTTC
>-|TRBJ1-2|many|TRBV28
CASSLGTPIPGYTF
TGTGCCAGCAGTTTAGGGACACCAATCCCTGGCTACACCTTC
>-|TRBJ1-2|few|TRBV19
CASSFSGGFAYGYTF
TGTGCCAGTAGTTTCTCCGGGGGCTTCGCCTATGGCTACACCTTC
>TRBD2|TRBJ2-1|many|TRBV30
CAWSLAGNNEQFF
TGTGCCTGGAGTTTAGCGGGAAACAATGAGCAGTTCTTC
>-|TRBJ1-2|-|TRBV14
CASSQVWGDGYTF
TGTGCCAGCAGCCAAGTCTGGGGAGATGGCTACACCTTC
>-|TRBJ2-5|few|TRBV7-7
CASSLNRVETQYF
TGTGCTAGCAGCTTAAACAGGGTGGAGACCCAGTACTTC
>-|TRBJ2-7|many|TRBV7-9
CASSPQTSYEQYF
TGTGCCAGCAGCCCCCAAACCTCCTACGAGCAGTACTTC
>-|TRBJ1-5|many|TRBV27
CASSLLGNQPQHF
TGTGCCAGCAGTTTATTGGGAAATCAGCCCCAGCATTTT
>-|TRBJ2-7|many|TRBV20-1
CSARPPLAAYEQYF
TGCAGTGCTAGACCCCCCTTAGCGGCCTACGAGCAGTACTTC
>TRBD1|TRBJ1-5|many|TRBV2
CATRTGPNQPQHF
TGTGCCACACGGACAGGGCCTAATCAGCCCCAGCATTTT
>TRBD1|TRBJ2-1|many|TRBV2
CASSEGWTGSEQFF
TGTGCCAGCAGTGAAGGTTGGACAGGGTCCGAGCAGTTCTTC
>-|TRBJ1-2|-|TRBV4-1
CASRNSGYTF
TGCGCCAGCAGGAATTCCGGCTACACCTTC
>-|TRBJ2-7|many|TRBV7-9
CASSPQGGVGEQYF
TGTGCCAGCAGCCCTCAGGGGGGCGTGGGCGAGCAGTACTTC
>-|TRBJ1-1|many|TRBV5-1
CASSRGQPNTEAFF
TGCGCCAGCAGCCGGGGACAACCGAACACTGAAGCTTTCTTT
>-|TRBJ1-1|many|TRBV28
CASSLGRATEAFF
TGTGCCAGCAGTTTAGGTAGGGCGACTGAAGCTTTCTTT
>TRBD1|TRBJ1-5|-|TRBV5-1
CASSLTPSGGSQPQHF
TGCGCCAGCAGCTTGACCCCCTCAGGGGGCAGCCAGCCCCAGCATTTT
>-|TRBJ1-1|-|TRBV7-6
CASSTGGWTEAFF
TGTGCCAGCAGCACCGGGGGGTGGACTGAAGCTTTCTTT
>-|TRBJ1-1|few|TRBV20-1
CSASLGAGNTEAFF
TGCAGTGCTTCCCTAGGAGCGGGGAACACTGAAGCTTTCTTT
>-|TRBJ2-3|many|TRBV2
CASSISPDTQYF
TGTGCCAGCAGTATTTCTCCAGATACGCAGTATTTT
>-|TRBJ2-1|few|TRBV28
CASSLITDNEQFF
TGTGCCAGCAGTCTAATAACCGACAATGAGCAGTTCTTC
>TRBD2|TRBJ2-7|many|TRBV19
CASSQEGRGLAGGTYEQYF
TGTGCCAGTAGTCAGGAGGGGAGGGGACTAGCGGGAGGAACCTACGAGCAGTACTTC
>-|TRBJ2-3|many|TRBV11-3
CASSLARGDTQYF
TGTGCCAGCAGCTTAGCGAGAGGGGATACGCAGTATTTT
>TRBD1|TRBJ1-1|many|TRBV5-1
CASSAVQGLNTEAFF
TGCGCCAGCAGCGCGGTACAGGGGTTGAACACTGAAGCTTTCTTT
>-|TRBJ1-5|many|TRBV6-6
CASSYGFNGSPGQPQHF
TGTGCCAGCAGTTACGGGTTCAACGGATCTCCGGGTCAGCCCCAGCATTTT
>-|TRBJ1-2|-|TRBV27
CASRRYGPGYGYTF
TGTGCCAGCAGACGGTACGGACCGGGCTATGGCTACACCTTC
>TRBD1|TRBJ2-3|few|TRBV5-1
CASSPRGTGVGDTQYF
TGCGCCAGCAGCCCAAGAGGGACAGGGGTCGGAGATACGCAGTATTTT
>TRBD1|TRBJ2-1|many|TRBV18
CASSSGQGAYNEQFF
TGTGCCAGCTCATCCGGACAGGGAGCCTACAATGAGCAGTTCTTC
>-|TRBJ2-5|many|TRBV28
CASKLQEGETQYF
TGTGCCAGCAAACTACAGGAGGGGGAGACCCAGTACTTC
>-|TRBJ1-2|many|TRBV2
CASSDYTRNYGYTF
TGTGCCAGCAGTGATTACACAAGAAACTATGGCTACACCTTC
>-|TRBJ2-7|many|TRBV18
CASSKRDGDYEQYF
TGTGCCAGCTCAAAACGGGACGGCGACTACGAGCAGTACTTC
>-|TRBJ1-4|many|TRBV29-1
CSVGGGGTEKLFF
TGCAGCGTTGGCGGTGGAGGGACCGAAAAACTGTTTTTT
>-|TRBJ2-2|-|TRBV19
CASGALASGELFF
TGTGCCAGTGGGGCCCTAGCGTCAGGGGAGCTGTTTTTT
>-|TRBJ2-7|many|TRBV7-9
CASSPGPPWSGEQYF
TGTGCCAGCAGCCCCGGGCCCCCCTGGAGCGGCGAGCAGTACTTC
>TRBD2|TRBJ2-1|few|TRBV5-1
CASSLVGLDGNEQFF
TGCGCCAGCAGCTTGGTGGGACTAGATGGCAATGAGCAGTTCTTC
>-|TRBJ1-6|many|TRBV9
CASSVAESRHNSPLHF
TGTGCCAGCAGCGTAGCGGAGAGTCGACATAATTCACCCCTCCACTTT
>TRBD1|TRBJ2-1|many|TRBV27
CASKGTGWYNEQFF
TGTGCCAGCAAGGGGACAGGGTGGTACAATGAGCAGTTCTTC
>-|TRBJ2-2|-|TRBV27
CASSSPSGELFF
TGTGCCAGCAGTTCCCCCTCCGGGGAGCTGTTTTTT
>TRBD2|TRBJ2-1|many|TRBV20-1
CSAQLGLAFYEQFF
TGCAGTGCCCAACTGGGACTAGCATTTTATGAGCAGTTCTTC
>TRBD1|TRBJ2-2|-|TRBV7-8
CASSGYRDRVYSRNTGELFF
TGTGCCAGCAGCGGTTACCGGGACAGGGTCTATTCCCGAAACACCGGGGAGCTGTTTTTT
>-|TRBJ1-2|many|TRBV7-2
CASSLDWSAPGYTF
TGTGCCAGCAGCTTAGATTGGTCAGCTCCGGGCTACACCTTC
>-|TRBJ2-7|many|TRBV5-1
CASSLAWDEQYF
TGCGCCAGCAGCTTGGCCTGGGACGAGCAGTACTTC
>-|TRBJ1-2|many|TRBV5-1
CASSLTGSFGYTF
TGCGCCAGCAGCTTAACAGGTTCTTTTGGCTACACCTTC
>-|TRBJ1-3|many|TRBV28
CASTWPSSGNTIYF
TGTGCCAGCACGTGGCCTAGCTCTGGAAACACCATATATTTT
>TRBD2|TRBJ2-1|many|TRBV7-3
CASSLHFSLAGGVNEQFF
TGTGCCAGCAGCCTACACTTTTCACTAGCGGGAGGGGTCAATGAGCAGTTCTTC
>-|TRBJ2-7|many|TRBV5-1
CASSLEGGEYEQYF
TGCGCCAGCAGCTTGGAAGGGGGAGAATACGAGCAGTACTTC
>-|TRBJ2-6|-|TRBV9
CASSGPGHFSGANVLTF
TGTGCCAGCAGCGGACCGGGACACTTCTCTGGGGCCAACGTCCTGACTTTC
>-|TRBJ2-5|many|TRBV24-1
CATGRDHQETQYF
TGTGCCACCGGCCGGGACCATCAAGAGACCCAGTACTTC
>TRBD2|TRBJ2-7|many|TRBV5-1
CASSLQQAGGEEQYF
TGCGCCAGCAGCTTGCAACAAGCGGGAGGTGAAGAGCAGTACTTC